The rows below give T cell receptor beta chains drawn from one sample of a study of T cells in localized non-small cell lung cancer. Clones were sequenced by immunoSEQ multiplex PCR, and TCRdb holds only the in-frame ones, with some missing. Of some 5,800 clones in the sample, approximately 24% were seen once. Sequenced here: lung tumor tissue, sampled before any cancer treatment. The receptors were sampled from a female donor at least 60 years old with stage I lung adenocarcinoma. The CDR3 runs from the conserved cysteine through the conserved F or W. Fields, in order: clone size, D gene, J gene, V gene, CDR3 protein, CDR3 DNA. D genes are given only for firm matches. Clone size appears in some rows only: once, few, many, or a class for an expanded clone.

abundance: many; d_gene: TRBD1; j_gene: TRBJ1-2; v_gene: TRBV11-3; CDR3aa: CASSWGTGERGGYTF; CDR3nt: TGTGCCAGCAGCTGGGGGACAGGGGAACGGGGTGGCTACACCTTC
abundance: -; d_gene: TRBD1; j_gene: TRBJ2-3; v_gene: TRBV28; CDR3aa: CASSPRRDSGSTDTQYF; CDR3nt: TGTGCCAGCAGTCCTCGTCGGGACAGTGGATCCACAGATACGCAGTATTTT
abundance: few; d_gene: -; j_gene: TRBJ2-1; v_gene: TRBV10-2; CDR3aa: CASSGQGLGYNEQFF; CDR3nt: TGCGCCAGCAGTGGTCAGGGGCTAGGTTACAATGAGCAGTTCTTC
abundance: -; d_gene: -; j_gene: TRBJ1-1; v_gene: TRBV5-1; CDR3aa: CASSLARQNTEAFF; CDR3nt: TGCGCCAGCAGCTTGGCCCGTCAGAACACTGAAGCTTTCTTT
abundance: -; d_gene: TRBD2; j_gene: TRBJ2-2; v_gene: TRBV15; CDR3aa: CATSGTDSGLAITGELFF; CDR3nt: TGTGCCACCAGCGGAACGGATTCGGGACTAGCTATAACCGGGGAGCTGTTTTTT
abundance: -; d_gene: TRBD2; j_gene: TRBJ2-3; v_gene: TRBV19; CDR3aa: CASSRGLADTQYF; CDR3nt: TGTGCCAGTAGTAGGGGACTAGCGGATACGCAGTATTTT
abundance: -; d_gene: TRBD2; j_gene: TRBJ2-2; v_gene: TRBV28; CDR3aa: CASSPPSGSGTGELFF; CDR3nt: TGTGCCAGCAGTCCACCCAGCGGGAGTGGCACCGGGGAGCTGTTTTTT
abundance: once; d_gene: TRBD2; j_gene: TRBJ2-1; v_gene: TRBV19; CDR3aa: CASTNLRGTSGYNEQFF; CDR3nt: TGTGCCAGTACCAACCTGCGGGGGACTAGCGGCTACAATGAGCAGTTCTTC
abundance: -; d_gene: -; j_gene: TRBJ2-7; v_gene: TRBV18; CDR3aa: CASSPTSDYEQYF; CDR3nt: TGTGCCAGCTCACCGACTAGTGATTACGAGCAGTACTTC
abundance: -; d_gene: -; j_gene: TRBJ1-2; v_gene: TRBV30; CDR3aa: CAWSRTASIWGGYTF; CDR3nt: TGTGCCTGGAGCCGGACGGCTTCTATCTGGGGTGGCTACACCTTC
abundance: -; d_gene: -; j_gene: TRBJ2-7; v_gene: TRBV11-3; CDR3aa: CASSLDQAMKEQYF; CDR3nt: TGTGCCAGCAGCTTAGACCAGGCTATGAAAGAGCAGTACTTC
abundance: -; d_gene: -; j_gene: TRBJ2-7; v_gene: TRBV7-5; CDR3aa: CASSVHPGQAGLEQYF; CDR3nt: TGTGCCAGCAGCGTCCATCCGGGACAGGCGGGCCTCGAGCAGTACTTC
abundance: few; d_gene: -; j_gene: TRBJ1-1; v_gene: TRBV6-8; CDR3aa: CASSQDFQGMNTEAFF; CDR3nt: TGTGCCAGCAGCCAAGATTTCCAGGGGATGAACACTGAAGCTTTCTTT
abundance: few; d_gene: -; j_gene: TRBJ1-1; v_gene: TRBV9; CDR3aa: CASSRVMGTEAFF; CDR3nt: TGTGCCAGCAGCCGCGTAATGGGCACTGAAGCTTTCTTT
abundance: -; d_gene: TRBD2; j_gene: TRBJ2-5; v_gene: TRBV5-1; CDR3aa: CASSSGGTSGRETQYF; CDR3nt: TGCGCCAGCAGCTCCGGCGGGACTAGCGGGAGAGAGACCCAGTACTTC
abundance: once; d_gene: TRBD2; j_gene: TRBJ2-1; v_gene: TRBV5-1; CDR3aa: CASVGMASGTNEQFF; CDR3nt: TGCGCCAGCGTGGGGATGGCTAGCGGGACCAATGAGCAGTTCTTC
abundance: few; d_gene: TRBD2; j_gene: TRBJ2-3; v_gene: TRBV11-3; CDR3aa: CASSLRRAGRTDTQYF; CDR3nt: TGTGCCAGCAGCTTGAGGCGAGCGGGAAGGACAGATACGCAGTATTTT
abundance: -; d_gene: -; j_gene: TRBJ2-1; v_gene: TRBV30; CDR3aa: CAWSRGTHNEQFF; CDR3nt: TGTGCCTGGAGTAGGGGGACACACAATGAGCAGTTCTTC
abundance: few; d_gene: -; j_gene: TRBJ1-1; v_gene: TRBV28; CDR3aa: CASSPGGFDTEAFF; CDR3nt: TGTGCCAGCAGCCCCGGGGGGTTCGACACTGAAGCTTTCTTT
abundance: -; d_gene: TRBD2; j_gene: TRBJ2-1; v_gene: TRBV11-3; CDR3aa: CASRYSGSYNEQFF; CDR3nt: TGTGCCAGCAGGTATAGCGGGAGCTACAATGAGCAGTTCTTC
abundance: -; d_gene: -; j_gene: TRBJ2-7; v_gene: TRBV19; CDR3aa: CASSIGGQLSYEQYF; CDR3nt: TGTGCCAGTAGTATCGGGGGACAGCTCTCCTACGAGCAGTACTTC
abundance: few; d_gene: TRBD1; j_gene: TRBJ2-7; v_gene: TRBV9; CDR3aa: CASRTDRDEQYF; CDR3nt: TGTGCCAGCAGAACGGACAGGGACGAGCAGTACTTC
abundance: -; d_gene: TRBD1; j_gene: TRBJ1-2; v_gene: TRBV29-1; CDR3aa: CSVLAGQAYGYTF; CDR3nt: TGCAGCGTTCTGGCAGGACAGGCCTATGGCTACACCTTC
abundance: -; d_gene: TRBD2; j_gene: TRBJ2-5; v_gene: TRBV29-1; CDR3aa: CSVMGSGRGETQYF; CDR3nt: TGCAGCGTTATGGGTAGCGGGAGAGGAGAGACCCAGTACTTC
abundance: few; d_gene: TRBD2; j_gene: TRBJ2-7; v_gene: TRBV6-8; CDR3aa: CASSYGLAYEQYF; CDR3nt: TGTGCCAGCAGTTACGGACTAGCCTACGAGCAGTACTTC
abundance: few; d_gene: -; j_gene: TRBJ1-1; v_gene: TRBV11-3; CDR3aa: CASSQVPLTTEAFF; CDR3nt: TGTGCCAGCAGCCAAGTGCCCTTGACCACTGAAGCTTTCTTT
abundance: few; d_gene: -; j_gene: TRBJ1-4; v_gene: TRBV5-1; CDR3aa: CASSFDPSSEKLFF; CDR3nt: TGCGCCAGCAGCTTTGACCCATCGAGTGAAAAACTGTTTTTT
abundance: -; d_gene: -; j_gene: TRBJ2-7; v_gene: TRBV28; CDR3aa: CASSLGGGGGYEQYF; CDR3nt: TGTGCCAGCAGTTTAGGGGGAGGTGGGGGTTACGAGCAGTACTTC
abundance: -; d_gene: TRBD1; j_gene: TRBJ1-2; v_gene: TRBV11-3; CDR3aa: CASSAGQAGYGYTF; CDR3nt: TGTGCCAGCAGCGCTGGACAGGCTGGCTATGGCTACACCTTC
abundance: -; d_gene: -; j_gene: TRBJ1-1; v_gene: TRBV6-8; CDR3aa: CASSGLGGPTEAFF; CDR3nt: TGTGCCAGCAGTGGTTTGGGGGGCCCGACTGAAGCTTTCTTT
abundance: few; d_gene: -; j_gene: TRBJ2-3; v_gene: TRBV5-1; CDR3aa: CASWSAASADTQYF; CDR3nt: TGCGCCAGCTGGAGTGCGGCCAGCGCGGATACGCAGTATTTT
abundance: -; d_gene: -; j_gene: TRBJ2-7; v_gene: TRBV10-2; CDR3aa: CASSEGGNYEQYF; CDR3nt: TGCGCCAGCAGTGAAGGTGGGAATTACGAGCAGTACTTC
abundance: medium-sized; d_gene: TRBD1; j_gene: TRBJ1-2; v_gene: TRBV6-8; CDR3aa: CATKTGGGGYTF; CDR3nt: TGTGCCACCAAGACAGGGGGCGGTGGCTACACCTTC
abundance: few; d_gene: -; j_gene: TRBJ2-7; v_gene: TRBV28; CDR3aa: CASILGRANSYEQYF; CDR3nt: TGTGCCAGCATTTTAGGTCGGGCCAACTCCTACGAGCAGTACTTC
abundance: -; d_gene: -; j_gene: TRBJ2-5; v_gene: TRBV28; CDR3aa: CASTLGGTAGTQYF; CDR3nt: TGTGCCAGCACCCTAGGGGGGACGGCTGGGACCCAGTACTTC
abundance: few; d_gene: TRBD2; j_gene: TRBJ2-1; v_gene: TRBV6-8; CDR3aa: CASRYSTSGSPNEQFF; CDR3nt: TGTGCCAGCAGGTACTCGACTAGCGGGAGCCCGAATGAGCAGTTCTTC
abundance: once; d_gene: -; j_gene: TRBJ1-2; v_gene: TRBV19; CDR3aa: CASSFSYGYTF; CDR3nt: TGTGCCAGTAGTTTCTCCTATGGCTACACCTTC
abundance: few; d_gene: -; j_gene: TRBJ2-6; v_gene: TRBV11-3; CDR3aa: CASSPGTYYLSGANVLTF; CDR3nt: TGTGCCAGCAGTCCTGGGACGTATTATCTCTCTGGGGCCAACGTCCTGACTTTC
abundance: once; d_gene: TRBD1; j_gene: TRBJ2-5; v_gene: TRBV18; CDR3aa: CASSRGQGARETQYF; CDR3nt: TGTGCCAGCTCACGGGGACAGGGGGCGCGAGAGACCCAGTACTTC
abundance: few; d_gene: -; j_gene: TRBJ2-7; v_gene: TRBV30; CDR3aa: CAWIMFGDKRAEQYF; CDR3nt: TGTGCCTGGATCATGTTCGGGGATAAACGAGCCGAGCAGTACTTC
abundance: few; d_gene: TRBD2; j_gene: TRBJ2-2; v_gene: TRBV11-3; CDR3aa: CASRIAGGRTGELFF; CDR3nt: TGTGCCAGCAGGATAGCGGGAGGGAGGACCGGGGAGCTGTTTTTT
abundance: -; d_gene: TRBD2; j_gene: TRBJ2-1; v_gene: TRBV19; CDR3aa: CASSRGLADEQFF; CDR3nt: TGTGCCAGTAGTAGGGGACTAGCGGATGAGCAGTTCTTC
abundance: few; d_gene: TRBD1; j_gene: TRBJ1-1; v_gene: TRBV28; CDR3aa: CASIERQGLNTEAFF; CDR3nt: TGTGCCAGCATCGAGCGACAGGGATTGAACACTGAAGCTTTCTTT
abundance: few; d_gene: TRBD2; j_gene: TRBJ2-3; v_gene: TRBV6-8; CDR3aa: CASRLAGGTDTQYF; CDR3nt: TGTGCCAGCAGGCTAGCGGGAGGCACAGATACGCAGTATTTT
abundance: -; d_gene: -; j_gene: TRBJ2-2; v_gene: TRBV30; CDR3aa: CAWSVLVAGELFF; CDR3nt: TGTGCCTGGAGTGTTTTAGTCGCCGGGGAGCTGTTTTTT
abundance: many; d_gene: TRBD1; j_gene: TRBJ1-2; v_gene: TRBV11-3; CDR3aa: CASSPPGTGVNYGYTF; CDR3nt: TGTGCCAGCAGCCCACCCGGGACAGGGGTTAACTATGGCTACACCTTC
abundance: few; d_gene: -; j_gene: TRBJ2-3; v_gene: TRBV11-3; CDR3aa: CASSLGLFGDTQYF; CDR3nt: TGTGCCAGCAGCTTAGGACTTTTCGGAGATACGCAGTATTTT
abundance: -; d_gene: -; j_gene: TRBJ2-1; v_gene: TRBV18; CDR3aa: CASSPRRELGTEQFF; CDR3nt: TGTGCCAGCTCGCCCCGCAGGGAGTTGGGCACTGAGCAGTTCTTC
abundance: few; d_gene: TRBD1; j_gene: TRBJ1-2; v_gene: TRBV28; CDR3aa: CASSPGTGSSRYGYTF; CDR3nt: TGTGCCAGCAGCCCCGGGACAGGCTCCTCCCGGTATGGCTACACCTTC
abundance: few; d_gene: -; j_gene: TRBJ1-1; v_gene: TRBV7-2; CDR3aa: CASSPSPGTDTEAFF; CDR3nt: TGTGCCAGCAGCCCGTCCCCTGGAACGGACACTGAAGCTTTCTTT
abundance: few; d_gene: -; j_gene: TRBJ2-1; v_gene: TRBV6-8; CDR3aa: CASRSPGENEQFF; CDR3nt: TGTGCCAGCAGGAGCCCGGGGGAGAATGAGCAGTTCTTC